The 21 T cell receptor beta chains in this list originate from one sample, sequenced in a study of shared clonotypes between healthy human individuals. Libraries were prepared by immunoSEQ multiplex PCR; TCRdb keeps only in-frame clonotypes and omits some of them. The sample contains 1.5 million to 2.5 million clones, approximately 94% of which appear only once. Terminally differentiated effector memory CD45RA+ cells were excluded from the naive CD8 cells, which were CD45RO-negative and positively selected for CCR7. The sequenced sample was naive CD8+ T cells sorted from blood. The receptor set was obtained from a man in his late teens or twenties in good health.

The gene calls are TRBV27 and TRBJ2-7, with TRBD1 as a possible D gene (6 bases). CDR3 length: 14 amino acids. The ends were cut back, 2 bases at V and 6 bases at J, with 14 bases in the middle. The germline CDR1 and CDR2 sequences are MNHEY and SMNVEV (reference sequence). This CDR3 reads CASSLVTGLAEQYF. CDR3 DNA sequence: TGTGCCAGCAGTTTAGTCACAGGGTTGGCCGAGCAGTACTTC.

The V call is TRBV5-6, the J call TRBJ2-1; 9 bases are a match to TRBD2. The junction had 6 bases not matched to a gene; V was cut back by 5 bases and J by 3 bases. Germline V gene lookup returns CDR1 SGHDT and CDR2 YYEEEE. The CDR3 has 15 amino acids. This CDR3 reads CASREGLADYNEQFF. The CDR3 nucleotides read TGTGCCAGCAGAGAGGGACTAGCAGACTACAATGAGCAGTTCTTC.

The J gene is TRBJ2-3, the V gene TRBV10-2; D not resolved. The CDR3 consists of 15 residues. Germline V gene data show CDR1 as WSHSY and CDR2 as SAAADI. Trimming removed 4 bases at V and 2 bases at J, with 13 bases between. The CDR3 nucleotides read TGCGCCAGCAGTGTCGAGCAGAGCGCCACAGATACGCAGTATTTT. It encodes CASSVEQSATDTQYF.

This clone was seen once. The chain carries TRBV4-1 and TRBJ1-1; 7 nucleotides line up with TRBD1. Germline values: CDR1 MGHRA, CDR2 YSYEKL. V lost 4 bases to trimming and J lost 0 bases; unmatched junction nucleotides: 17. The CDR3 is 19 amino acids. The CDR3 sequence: CASSRGTAQLRLMNTEAFF. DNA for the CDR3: TGCGCCAGCAGCCGAGGGACAGCACAGCTAAGATTAATGAACACTGAAGCTTTCTTT.

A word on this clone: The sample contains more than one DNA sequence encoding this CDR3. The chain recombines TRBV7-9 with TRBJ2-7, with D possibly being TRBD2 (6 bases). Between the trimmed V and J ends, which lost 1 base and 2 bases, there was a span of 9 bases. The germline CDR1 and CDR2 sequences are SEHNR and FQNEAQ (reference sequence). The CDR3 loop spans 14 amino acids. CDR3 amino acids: CASSLGGEAYEQYF. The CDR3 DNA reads TGTGCCAGCAGCTTAGGAGGGGAGGCCTACGAGCAGTACTTC.

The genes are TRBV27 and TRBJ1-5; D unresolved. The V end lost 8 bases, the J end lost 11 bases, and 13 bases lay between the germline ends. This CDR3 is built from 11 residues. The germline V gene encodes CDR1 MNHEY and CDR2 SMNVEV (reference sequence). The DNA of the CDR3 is TGTGCCAGCGGAACAAGGGTGGCCCAGCATTTT. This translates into CASGTRVAQHF.

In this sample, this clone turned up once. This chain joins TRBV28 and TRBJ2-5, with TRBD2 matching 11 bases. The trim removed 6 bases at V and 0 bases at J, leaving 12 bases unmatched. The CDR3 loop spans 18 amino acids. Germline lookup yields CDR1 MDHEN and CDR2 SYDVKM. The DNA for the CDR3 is TGTGCCAGCAGCCCCGGGGCTAGCGGGGGGCCCTACCAAGAGACCCAGTACTTC. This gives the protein CASSPGASGGPYQETQYF.

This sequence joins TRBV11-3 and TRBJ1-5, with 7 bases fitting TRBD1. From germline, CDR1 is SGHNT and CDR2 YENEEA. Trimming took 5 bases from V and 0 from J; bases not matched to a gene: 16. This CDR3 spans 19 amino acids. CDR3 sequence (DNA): TGTGCCAGCAGCACCCCGGGGGGGACAGACCAAAATAGCAATCAGCCCCAGCATTTT. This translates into CASSTPGGTDQNSNQPQHF.

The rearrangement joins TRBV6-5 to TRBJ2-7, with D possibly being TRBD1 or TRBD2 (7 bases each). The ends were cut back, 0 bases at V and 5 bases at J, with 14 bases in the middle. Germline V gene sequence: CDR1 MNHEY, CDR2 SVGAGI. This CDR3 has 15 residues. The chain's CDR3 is CASSYSRGGGDEQYF. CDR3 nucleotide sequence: TGTGCCAGCAGTTACTCCCGGGGAGGGGGCGACGAGCAGTACTTC.

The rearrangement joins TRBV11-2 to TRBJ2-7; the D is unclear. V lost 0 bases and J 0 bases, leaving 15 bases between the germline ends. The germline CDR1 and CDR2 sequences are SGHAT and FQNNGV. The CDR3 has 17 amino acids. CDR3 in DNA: TGTGCCAGCAGCTTAGATGAGGAACCTCTCTTCTCCTACGAGCAGTACTTC. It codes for CASSLDEEPLFSYEQYF.

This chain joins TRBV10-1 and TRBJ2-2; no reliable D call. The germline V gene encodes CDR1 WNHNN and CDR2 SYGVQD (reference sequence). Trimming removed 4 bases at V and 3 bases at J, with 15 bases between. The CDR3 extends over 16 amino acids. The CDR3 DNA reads TGCGCCAGCAGTGGCGTTGACCACGAGCACACCGGGGAGCTGTTTTTT. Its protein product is CASSGVDHEHTGELFF.

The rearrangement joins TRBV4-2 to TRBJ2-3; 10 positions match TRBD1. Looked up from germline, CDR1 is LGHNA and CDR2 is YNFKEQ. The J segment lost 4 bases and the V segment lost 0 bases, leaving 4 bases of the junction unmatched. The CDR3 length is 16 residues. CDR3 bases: TGTGCCAGCAGCCAAGATTTGGGACAGGGGTCAGATACGCAGTATTTT. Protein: CASSQDLGQGSDTQYF.

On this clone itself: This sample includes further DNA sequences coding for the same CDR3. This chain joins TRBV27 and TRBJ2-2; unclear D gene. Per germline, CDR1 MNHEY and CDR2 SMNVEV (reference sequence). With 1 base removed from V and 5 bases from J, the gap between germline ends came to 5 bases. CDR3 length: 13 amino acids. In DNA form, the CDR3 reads TGTGCCAGCAGTTTATTGGGAACCGGGGAGCTGTTTTTT. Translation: CASSLLGTGELFF.

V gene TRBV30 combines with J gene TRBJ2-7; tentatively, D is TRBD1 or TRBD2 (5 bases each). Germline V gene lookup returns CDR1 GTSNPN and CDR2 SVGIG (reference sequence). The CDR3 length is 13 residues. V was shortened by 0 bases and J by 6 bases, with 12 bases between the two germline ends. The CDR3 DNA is TGTGCCTGGAGTGTTACGAGTGGGGGCGAGCAGTACTTC. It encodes CAWSVTSGGEQYF. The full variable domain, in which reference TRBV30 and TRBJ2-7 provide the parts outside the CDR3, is SQTIHQWPATLVQPVGSPLSLECTVEGTSNPNLYWYRQAAGRGLQLLFYSVGIGQISSEVPQNLSASRPQDRQFILSSKKLLLSDSGFYLCAWSVTSGGEQYFGPGTRLTVT.

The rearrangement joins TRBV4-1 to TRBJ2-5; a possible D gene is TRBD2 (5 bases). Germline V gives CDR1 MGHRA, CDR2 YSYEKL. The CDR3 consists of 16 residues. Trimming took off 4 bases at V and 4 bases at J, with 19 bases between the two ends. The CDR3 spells CASSREYGLARETQYF. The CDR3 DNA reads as TGCGCCAGCAGCCGCGAATACGGGTTAGCGAGAGAGACCCAGTACTTC.

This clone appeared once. CDR3: CASSEEFFTDTQYF. The CDR3, as DNA: TGCGCCAGCAGTGAGGAGTTTTTCACAGATACGCAGTATTTT. This chain links TRBV10-2 with TRBJ2-3; D remains ambiguous. V was trimmed by 2 bases and J by 2 bases, leaving 8 bases between them. CDR1 and CDR2 from the germline V gene are WSHSY and SAAADI. The CDR3 sequence is 14 residues long.

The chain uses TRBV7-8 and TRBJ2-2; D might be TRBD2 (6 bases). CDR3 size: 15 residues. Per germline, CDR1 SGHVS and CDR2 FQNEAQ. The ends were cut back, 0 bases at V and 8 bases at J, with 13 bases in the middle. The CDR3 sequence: CASSLALEGQGELFF. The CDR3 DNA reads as TGTGCCAGCAGCTTAGCGCTGGAGGGCCAGGGGGAGCTGTTTTTT.

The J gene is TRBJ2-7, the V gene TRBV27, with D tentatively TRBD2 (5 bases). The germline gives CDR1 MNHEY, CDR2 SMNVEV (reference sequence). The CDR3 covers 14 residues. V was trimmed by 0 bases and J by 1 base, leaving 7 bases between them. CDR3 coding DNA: TGTGCCAGCAGTTTATCGGAGGCTTCCTACGAGCAGTACTTC. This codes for CASSLSEASYEQYF.

CDR3 nucleotides: TGTGCCAGCAGTTCTGTAGGGACAGCCGGGGAGCTGTTTTTT. Its protein is CASSSVGTAGELFF. This rearrangement joins TRBV27 to TRBJ2-2; 7 nucleotides line up with TRBD1. Germline V gene data show CDR1 as MNHEY and CDR2 as SMNVEV (reference sequence). The CDR3 runs to 14 residues. Trimming removed 4 bases from V and 6 bases from J; junction bases left unmatched: 5.

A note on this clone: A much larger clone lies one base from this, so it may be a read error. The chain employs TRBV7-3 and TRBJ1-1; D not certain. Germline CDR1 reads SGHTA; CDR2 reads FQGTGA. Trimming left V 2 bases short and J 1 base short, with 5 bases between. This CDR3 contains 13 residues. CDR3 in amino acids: CASSLVGNTEAFF. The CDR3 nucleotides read TGTGCCAGCAGCTTAGTGGGGAACACTGAAGCTTTCTTT.

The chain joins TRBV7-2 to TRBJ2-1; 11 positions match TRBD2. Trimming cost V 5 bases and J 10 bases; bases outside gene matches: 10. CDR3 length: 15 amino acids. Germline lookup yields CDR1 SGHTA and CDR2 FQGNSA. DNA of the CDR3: TGTGCCAGCAGCCGATTAGCGGGAGGGCGGGGGGAGCAGTTCTTC. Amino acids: CASSRLAGGRGEQFF.